Reported below is one T cell receptor beta chain. This sample was included in a study of sequential checkpoint blockade in melanoma. Here immunoSEQ multiplex PCR was the method, and the copy in TCRdb shows in-frame clones only, minus some. Of roughly 2,500 clones detected, 20% to 25% appear once; the ten largest clones hold approximately 25%. V was trimmed by 5 bases and J by 4 bases, leaving 22 bases between them. Germline CDR1 reads SGHNT; CDR2 reads YENEEA. The length of the CDR3 is 17 residues. Described treatment: randomized to nivolumab then ipilimumab (arm A) or the reverse (arm B). V and J are TRBV11-3 and TRBJ2-3; possibly TRBD2 for D (6 bases). This specimen consisted of tumor tissue (inferred from file names), obtained from a patient given nivolumab and ipilimumab in sequence. The source is a human donor with melanoma. In DNA, the CDR3 is TGTGCCAGCAGCGAAGTAATAGTGCTAGCGTTCGCAGATACGCAGTATTTT. Translated, it gives CASSEVIVLAFADTQYF. The complete variable domain, with remaining parts taken from reference TRBV11-3 and TRBJ2-3, reads EAGVVQSPRYKIIEKKQPVAFWCNPISGHNTLYWYLQNLGQGPELLIRYENEEAVDDSQLPKDRFSAERLKGVDSTLKIQPAELGDSAVYLCASSEVIVLAFADTQYFGPGTRLTVL.